This TCR beta chain stems from a study of cytomegalovirus exposure and HLA in healthy donors. Study-level information: Genotyping of about 400 donors showed that approximately 83% belonged to the Caucasian-associated ancestry cluster.

With 60 Vbeta and 13 Jbeta primers, the PCR was carried out. Some clones are missing from TCRdb's copy, which holds only in-frame ones; the method was immunoSEQ multiplex PCR. The repertoire holds 70,000 to 90,000 clones, 65% to 80% seen once, with roughly 22% in the top ten. CDR1 is SGHDT and CDR2 is YYEEEE in the germline V gene. The CDR3 consists of 15 residues. As for this clone: A far larger clone is just one base off, so this is likely a read error.

This clonotype was obtained from a man aged 35-49 years in good health and CMV-seropositive. The sequenced material came from PBMCs. The V and J genes are TRBV5-6 and TRBJ2-1, with 9 bases lining up with TRBD1. The CDR3 loop is CATSFGDRAYNEQFF. CDR3 bases: TGTGCCACCAGCTTTGGGGACAGGGCCTACAATGAGCAGTTCTTC. The full variable domain, rest sourced from reference TRBV5-6 and TRBJ2-1, is DAGVTQSPTHLIKTRGQQVTLRCSPKSGHDTVSWYQQALGQGPQFIFQYYEEEERQRGNFPDRFSGHQFPNYSSELNVNALLLGDSALYLCATSFGDRAYNEQFFGPGTRLTVL.